This TCR beta chain came from a study of identical twins. Details on this clonotype: Its antigen remains unidentified.

Whole-study findings and limits: Insertions were reduced in abundant cord blood beta clonotypes but not in memory repertoires.

TCRdb re-derived calls from the 5' RACE reads in MiXCR, one entry per CDR3 protein. The profile shows 500,000 to 600,000 distinct CDR3 sequences, under 25% of them singletons. The CDR3 has 13 amino acids. With 7 bases clipped from V and 3 bases from J, the junction kept 1 base outside the gene matches. The same data also went into a second study, on T cells expressing NK-cell markers. Per that study: Sorted CD3+CD56+NKG2C+, CD3+CD56+NKG2C- and CD3+CD56-NKG2C+ T cells supplied TCR beta repertoires. A handful of donors had dominant NKG2C+ clonotypes that comprised roughly 1.0-7.5% of their CD8+ T cells.

The chain uses TRBV12-3 or TRBV12-4 and TRBJ2-2, with 8 bases that match TRBD2. The clonotype originates from a woman aged 18 to 35 in good health. Source material: CD4+ T cells sorted from blood. CDR3 in amino acids: CASKLADTGELFF. The CDR3, as DNA: TGTGCCAGCAAACTAGCGGACACCGGGGAGCTGTTTTTT.